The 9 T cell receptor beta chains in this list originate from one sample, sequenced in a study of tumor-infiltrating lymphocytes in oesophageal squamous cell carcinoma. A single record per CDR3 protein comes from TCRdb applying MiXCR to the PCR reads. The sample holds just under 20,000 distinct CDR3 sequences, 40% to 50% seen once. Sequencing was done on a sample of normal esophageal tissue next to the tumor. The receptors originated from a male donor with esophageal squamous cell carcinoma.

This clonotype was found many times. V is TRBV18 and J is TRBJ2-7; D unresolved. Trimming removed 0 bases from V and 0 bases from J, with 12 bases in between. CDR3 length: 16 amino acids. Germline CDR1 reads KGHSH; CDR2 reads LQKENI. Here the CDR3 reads CASSPPRRYGSYEQYF. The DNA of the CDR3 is TGTGCCAGCTCACCACCTCGGCGGTACGGCTCCTACGAGCAGTACTTC.

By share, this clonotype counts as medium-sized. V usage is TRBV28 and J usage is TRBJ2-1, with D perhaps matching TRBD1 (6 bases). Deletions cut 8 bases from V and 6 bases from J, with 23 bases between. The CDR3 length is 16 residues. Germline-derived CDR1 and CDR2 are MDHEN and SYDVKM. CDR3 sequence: CASHSAGAPWVNEQFF. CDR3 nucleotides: TGTGCCAGCCATTCTGCAGGGGCCCCGTGGGTCAATGAGCAGTTCTTC.

CDR3 residues: CASNNGQSEYEQFF. The DNA of the CDR3 is TGTGCCAGCAATAACGGACAGAGCGAGTACGAGCAGTTCTTC. V gene TRBV6-6 combines with J gene TRBJ2-5; weak D call: TRBD1 (6 bases). The J call is uncertain, as TRBJ2-1 better fits the DNA end. Germline values: CDR1 MNHNY, CDR2 SVGAGI (reference sequence). The CDR3 has 14 residues.

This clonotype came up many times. The CDR3 is CASSLGQGGTYGYTF. CDR3 sequence (DNA): TGCGCCAGCAGCTTGGGACAGGGGGGGACCTATGGCTACACCTTC. This chain joins TRBV5-1 and TRBJ1-2, with 9 bases lining up with TRBD1. Germline CDR1 and CDR2: SGHRS and YFSETQ. V lost 0 bases, J lost 4 bases, and 4 bases stayed unmatched. The length of the CDR3 is 15 residues.

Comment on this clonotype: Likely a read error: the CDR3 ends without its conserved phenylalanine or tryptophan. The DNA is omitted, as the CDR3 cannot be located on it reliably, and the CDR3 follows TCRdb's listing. This CDR3 is CASSYSPTGNPYTFGS. The rearrangement uses TRBV6-2 or TRBV6-3 and TRBJ2-5; the table gives TRBD2 as D, unverified against the DNA. Germline CDR1 MNHEY, CDR2 SVGEGT. Termini included, the CDR3 measures 16 amino acids.

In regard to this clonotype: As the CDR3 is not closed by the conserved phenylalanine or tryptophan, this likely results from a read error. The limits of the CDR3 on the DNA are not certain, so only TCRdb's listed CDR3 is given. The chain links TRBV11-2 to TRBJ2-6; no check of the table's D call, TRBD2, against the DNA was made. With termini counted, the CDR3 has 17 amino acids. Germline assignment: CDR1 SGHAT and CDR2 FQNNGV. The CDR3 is CASSPGTSGTDEQYFGN.

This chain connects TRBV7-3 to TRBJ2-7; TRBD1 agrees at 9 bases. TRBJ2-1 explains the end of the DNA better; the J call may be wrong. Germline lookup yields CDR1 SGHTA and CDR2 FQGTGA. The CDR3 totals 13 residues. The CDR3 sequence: CASSSRQGDEQFF. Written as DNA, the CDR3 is TGTGCCAGCAGCTCCCGACAGGGGGACGAGCAGTTCTTC.

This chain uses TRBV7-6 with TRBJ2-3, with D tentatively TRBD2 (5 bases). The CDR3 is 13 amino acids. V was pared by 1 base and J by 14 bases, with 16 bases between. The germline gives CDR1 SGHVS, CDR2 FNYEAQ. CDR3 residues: CASSLGGTGELYF. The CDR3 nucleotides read TGTGCCAGCAGCTTAGGGGGAACCGGGGAGCTGTATTTT.

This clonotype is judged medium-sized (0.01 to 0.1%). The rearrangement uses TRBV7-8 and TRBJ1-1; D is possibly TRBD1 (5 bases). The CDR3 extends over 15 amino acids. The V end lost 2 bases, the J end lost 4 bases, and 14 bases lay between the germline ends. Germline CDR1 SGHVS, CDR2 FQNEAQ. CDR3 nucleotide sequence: TGTGCCAGCAGCTTAACGCAGGGACCGAGCACTGAAGCTTTCTTT. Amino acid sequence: CASSLTQGPSTEAFF.